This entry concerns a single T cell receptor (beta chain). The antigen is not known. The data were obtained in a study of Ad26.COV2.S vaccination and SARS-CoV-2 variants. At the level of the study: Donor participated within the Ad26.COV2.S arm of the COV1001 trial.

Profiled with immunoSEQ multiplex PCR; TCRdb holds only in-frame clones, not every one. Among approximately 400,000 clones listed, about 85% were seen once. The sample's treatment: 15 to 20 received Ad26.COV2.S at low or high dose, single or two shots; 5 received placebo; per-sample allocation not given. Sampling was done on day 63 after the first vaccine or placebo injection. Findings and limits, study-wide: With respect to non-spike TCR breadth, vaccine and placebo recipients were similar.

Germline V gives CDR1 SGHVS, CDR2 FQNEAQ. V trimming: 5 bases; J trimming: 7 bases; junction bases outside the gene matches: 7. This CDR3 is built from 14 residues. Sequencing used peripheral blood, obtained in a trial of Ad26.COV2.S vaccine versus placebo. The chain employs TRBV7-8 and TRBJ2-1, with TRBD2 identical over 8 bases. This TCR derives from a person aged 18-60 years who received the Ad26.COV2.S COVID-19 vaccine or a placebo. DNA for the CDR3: TGTGCCAGCAGCCGAGCGGGGGAAGGGAATGAGCAGTTCTTC. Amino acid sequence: CASSRAGEGNEQFF.